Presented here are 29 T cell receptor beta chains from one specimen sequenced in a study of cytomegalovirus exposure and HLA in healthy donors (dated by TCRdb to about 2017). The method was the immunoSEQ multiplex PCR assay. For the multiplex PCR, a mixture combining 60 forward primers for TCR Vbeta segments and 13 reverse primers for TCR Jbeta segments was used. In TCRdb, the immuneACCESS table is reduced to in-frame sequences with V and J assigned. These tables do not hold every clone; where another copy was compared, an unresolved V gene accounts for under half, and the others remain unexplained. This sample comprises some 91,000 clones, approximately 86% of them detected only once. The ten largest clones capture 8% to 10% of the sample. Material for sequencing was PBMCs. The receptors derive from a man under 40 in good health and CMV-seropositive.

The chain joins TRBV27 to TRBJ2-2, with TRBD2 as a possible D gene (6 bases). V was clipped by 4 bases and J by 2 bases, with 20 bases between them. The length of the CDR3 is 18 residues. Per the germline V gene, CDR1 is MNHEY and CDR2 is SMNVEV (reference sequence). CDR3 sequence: CASSSPGLGGTNTGELFF. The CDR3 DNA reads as TGTGCCAGCAGTTCCCCAGGGCTTGGCGGGACTAACACCGGGGAGCTGTTTTTT.

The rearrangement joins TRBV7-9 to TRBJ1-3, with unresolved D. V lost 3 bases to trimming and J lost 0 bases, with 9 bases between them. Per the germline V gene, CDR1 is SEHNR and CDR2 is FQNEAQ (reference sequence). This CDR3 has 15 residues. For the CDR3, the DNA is TGTGCCAGCAGCTTCCTTTCTTCCTCTGGAAACACCATATATTTT. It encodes CASSFLSSSGNTIYF. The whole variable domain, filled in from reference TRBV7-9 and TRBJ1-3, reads DTGVSQNPRHKITKRGQNVTFRCDPISEHNRLYWYRQTLGQGPEFLTYFQNEAQLEKSRLLSDRFSAERPKGSFSTLEIQRTEQGDSAMYLCASSFLSSSGNTIYFGEGSWLTVV.

The CDR3 protein is CASSLGGTKETQYF. CDR3 sequence (DNA): TGCGCCAGCAGCTTGGGTGGGACAAAAGAGACCCAGTACTTC. This chain connects TRBV5-1 to TRBJ2-5; D might be TRBD1 (6 bases). The germline V gene has CDR1 SGHRS and CDR2 YFSETQ. Trimming stripped 0 bases from V and 3 bases from J, with 9 bases between. The CDR3 loop spans 14 amino acids.

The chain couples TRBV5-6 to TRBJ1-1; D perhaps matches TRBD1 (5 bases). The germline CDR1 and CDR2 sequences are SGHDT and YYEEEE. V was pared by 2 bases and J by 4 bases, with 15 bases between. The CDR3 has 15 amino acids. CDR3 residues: CASSFSPRGGTEAFF. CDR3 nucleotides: TGTGCCAGCAGCTTTTCCCCGAGGGGAGGCACTGAAGCTTTCTTT.

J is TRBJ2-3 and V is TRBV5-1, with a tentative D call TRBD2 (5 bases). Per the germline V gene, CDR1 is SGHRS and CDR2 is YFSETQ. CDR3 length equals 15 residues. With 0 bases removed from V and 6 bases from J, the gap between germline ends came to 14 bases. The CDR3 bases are TGCGCCAGCAGCTTGGAGTCACTAGTGAGGGATACGCAGTATTTT. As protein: CASSLESLVRDTQYF. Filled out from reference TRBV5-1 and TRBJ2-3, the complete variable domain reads KAGVTQTPRYLIKTRGQQVTLSCSPISGHRSVSWYQQTPGQGLQFLFEYFSETQRNKGNFPGRFSGRQFSNSRSEMNVSTLELGDSALYLCASSLESLVRDTQYFGPGTRLTVL.

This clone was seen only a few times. The CDR3 bases are TGCAGTGCTTTTAAACAAGAGACCCAGTACTTC. It specifies CSAFKQETQYF. The genes are TRBV20-1 and TRBJ2-5, with D unclear. V lost 5 bases to trimming and J lost 2 bases, with 6 bases between them. CDR1 is DFQATT, CDR2 SNEGSKA, per germline (reference sequence). This CDR3 contains 11 residues.

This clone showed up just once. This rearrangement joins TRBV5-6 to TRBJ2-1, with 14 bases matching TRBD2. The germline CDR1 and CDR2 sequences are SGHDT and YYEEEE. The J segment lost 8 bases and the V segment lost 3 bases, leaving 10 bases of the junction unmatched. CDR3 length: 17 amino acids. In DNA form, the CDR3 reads TGTGCCAGCAGCTCTCCGGGACTAGCGGGAGCTTCCCATGAGCAGTTCTTC. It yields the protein CASSSPGLAGASHEQFF.

The CDR3 loop is CASSTLGGRGYTF. DNA of the CDR3: TGTGCCAGCAGCACTCTAGGGGGTCGGGGCTACACCTTC. The V gene is TRBV28, the J gene TRBJ1-2, with D perhaps TRBD1 (6 bases). V dropped 6 bases and J dropped 8 bases, with 16 bases sitting between them. This CDR3 region has 13 residues. Looked up from germline, CDR1 is MDHEN and CDR2 is SYDVKM.

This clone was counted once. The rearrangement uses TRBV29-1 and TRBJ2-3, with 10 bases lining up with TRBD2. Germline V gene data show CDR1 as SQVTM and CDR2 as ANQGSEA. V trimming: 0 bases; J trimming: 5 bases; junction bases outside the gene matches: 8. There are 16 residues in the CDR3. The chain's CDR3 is CSVEDRLAGVVDTQYF. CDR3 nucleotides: TGCAGCGTTGAAGATCGGCTAGCGGGAGTTGTAGATACGCAGTATTTT.

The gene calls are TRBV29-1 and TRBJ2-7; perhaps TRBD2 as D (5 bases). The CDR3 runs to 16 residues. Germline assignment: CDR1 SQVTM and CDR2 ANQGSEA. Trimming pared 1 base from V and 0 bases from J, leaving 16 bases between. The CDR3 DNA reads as TGCAGCGTTGAAGGGGGAAAGGACTGGGGCTCCTACGAGCAGTACTTC. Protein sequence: CSVEGGKDWGSYEQYF.

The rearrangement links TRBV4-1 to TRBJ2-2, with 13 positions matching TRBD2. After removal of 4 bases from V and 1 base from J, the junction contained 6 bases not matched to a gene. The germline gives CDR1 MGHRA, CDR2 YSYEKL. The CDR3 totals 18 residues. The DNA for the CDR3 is TGCGCCAGCAGCCGCCTGCGACTAGCGGGAGGGAACACCGGGGAGCTGTTTTTT. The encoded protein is CASSRLRLAGGNTGELFF.

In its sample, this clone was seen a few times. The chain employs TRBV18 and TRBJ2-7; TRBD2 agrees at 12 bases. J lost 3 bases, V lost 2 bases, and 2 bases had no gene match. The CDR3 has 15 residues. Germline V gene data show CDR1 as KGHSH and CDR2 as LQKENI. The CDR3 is CASSPRTSGVYEQYF. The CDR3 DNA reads TGTGCCAGCTCACCAAGGACTAGCGGGGTCTACGAGCAGTACTTC.

The CDR3 coding sequence is TGTGCCAGCAGTAAACAGGGGCGCCTTTGGGGCTACACCTTC. The encoded protein is CASSKQGRLWGYTF. The chain uses TRBV6-5 and TRBJ1-2; 7 positions match TRBD1. After removal of 5 bases from V and 8 bases from J, the junction contained 11 bases not matched to a gene. CDR3 length: 14 residues. Germline V lookup: CDR1 MNHEY, CDR2 SVGAGI.

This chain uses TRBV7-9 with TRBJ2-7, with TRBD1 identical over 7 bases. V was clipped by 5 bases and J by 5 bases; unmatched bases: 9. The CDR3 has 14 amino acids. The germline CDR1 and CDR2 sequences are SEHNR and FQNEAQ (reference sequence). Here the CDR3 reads CASSPSRGMDEQYF. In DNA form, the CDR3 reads TGTGCCAGCAGCCCCAGCAGGGGGATGGACGAGCAGTACTTC.

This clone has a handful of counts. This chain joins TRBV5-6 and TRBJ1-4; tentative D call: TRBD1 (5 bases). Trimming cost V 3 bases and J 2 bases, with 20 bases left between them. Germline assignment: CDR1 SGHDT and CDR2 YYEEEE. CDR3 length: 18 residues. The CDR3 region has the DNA TGTGCCAGCAGCTGGAAACTGGGAGGGACGGGGACTAATGAAAAACTGTTTTTT. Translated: CASSWKLGGTGTNEKLFF.

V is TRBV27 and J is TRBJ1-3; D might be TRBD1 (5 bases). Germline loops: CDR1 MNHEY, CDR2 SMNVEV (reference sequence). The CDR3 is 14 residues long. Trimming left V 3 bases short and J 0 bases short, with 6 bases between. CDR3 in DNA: TGTGCCAGCAGTTTCGGGGGCTCTGGAAACACCATATATTTT. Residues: CASSFGGSGNTIYF.

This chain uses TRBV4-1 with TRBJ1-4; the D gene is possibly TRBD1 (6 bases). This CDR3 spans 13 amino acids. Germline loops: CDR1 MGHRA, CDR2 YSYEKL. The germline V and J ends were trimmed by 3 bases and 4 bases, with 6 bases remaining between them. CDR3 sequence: CASSQDSNEKLFF. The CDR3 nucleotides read TGCGCCAGCAGCCAGGACAGTAATGAAAAACTGTTTTTT.

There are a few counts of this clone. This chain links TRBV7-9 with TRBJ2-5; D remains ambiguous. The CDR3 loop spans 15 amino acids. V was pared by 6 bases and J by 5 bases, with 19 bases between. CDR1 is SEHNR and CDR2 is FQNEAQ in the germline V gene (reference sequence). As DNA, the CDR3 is TGTGCCAGCAGGGAACCCCTTGGGCGTGGCGAGACCCAGTACTTC. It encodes CASREPLGRGETQYF. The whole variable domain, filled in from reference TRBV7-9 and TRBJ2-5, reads DTGVSQNPRHKITKRGQNVTFRCDPISEHNRLYWYRQTLGQGPEFLTYFQNEAQLEKSRLLSDRFSAERPKGSFSTLEIQRTEQGDSAMYLCASREPLGRGETQYFGPGTRLLVL.

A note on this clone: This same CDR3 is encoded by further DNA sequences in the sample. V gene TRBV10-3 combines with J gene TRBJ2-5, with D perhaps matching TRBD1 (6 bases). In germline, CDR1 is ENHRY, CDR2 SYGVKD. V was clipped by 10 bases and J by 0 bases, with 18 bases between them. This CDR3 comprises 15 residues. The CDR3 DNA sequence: TGTGCCACTAGAAAAGGGGCAGGGGACCAAGAGACCCAGTACTTC. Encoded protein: CATRKGAGDQETQYF.

DNA of the CDR3: TGTGCCAGCAGTGAGGACTGGGAAGCCTACGAGCAGTACTTC. It yields the protein CASSEDWEAYEQYF. The chain carries TRBV6-5 and TRBJ2-7; D might be TRBD2 (5 bases). Germline CDR1 reads MNHEY; CDR2 reads SVGAGI. CDR3 size: 14 residues. Trimming cost V 5 bases and J 2 bases, with 13 bases left between them.

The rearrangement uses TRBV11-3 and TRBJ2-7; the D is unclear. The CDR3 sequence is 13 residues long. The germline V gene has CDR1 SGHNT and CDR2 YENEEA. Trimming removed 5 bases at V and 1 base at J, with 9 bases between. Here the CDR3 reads CASSLQNSYEQYF. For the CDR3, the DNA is TGTGCCAGCAGCCTACAGAATTCCTACGAGCAGTACTTC.

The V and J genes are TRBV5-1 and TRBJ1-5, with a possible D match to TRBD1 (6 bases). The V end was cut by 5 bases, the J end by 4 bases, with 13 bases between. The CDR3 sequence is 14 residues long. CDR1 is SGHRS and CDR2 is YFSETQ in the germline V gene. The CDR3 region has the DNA TGCGCCAGCAGTGAACAGGGAGGGAATCAGCCCCAGCATTTT. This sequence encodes CASSEQGGNQPQHF.

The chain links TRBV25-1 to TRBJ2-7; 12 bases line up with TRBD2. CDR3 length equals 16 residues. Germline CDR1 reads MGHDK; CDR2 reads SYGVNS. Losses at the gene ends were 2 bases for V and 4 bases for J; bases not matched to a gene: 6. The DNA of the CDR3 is TGTGCCAGCAGTGAACCAGGGACTAGCGGGTCGTACGAGCAGTACTTC. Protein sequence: CASSEPGTSGSYEQYF.

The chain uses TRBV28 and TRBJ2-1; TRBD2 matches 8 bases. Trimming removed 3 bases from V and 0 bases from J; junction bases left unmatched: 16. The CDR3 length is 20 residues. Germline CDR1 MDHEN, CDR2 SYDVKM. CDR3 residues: CASSFPPGSGGLSSYNEQFF. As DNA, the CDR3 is TGTGCCAGCAGTTTTCCACCTGGAAGCGGGGGTCTAAGCTCCTACAATGAGCAGTTCTTC.

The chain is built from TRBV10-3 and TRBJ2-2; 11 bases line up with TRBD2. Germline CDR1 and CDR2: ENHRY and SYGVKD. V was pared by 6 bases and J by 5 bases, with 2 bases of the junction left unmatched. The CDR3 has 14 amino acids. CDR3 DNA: TGTGCCATCAGACTAGCGGGAGCAACCGGGGAGCTGTTTTTT. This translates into CAIRLAGATGELFF.

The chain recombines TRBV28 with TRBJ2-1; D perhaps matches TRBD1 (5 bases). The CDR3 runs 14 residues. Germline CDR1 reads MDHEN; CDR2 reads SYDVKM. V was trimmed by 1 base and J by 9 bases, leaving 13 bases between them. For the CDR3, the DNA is TGTGCCAGCAGTTTATCTGGGTCTAGGGGTGAGCAGTTCTTC. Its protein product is CASSLSGSRGEQFF.

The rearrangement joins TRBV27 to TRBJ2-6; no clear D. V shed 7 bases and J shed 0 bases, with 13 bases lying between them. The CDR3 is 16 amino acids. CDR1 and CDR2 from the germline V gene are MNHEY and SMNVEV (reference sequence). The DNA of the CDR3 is TGTGCCAGCATCATTCCGGGTCTCTCTGGGGCCAACGTCCTGACTTTC. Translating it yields CASIIPGLSGANVLTF.

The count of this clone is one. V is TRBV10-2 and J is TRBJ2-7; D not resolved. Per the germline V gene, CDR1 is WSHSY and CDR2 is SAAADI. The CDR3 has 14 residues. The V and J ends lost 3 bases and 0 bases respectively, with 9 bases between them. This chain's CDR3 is CASSDDRSSYEQYF. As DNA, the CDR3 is TGCGCCAGCAGTGATGATCGTAGCTCCTACGAGCAGTACTTC.

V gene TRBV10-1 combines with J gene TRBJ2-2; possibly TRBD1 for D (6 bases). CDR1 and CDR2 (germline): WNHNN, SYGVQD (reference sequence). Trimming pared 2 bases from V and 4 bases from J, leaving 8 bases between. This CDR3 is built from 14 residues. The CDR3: CASSEAQGTGELFF. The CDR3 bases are TGCGCCAGCAGTGAGGCACAGGGCACCGGGGAGCTGTTTTTT.